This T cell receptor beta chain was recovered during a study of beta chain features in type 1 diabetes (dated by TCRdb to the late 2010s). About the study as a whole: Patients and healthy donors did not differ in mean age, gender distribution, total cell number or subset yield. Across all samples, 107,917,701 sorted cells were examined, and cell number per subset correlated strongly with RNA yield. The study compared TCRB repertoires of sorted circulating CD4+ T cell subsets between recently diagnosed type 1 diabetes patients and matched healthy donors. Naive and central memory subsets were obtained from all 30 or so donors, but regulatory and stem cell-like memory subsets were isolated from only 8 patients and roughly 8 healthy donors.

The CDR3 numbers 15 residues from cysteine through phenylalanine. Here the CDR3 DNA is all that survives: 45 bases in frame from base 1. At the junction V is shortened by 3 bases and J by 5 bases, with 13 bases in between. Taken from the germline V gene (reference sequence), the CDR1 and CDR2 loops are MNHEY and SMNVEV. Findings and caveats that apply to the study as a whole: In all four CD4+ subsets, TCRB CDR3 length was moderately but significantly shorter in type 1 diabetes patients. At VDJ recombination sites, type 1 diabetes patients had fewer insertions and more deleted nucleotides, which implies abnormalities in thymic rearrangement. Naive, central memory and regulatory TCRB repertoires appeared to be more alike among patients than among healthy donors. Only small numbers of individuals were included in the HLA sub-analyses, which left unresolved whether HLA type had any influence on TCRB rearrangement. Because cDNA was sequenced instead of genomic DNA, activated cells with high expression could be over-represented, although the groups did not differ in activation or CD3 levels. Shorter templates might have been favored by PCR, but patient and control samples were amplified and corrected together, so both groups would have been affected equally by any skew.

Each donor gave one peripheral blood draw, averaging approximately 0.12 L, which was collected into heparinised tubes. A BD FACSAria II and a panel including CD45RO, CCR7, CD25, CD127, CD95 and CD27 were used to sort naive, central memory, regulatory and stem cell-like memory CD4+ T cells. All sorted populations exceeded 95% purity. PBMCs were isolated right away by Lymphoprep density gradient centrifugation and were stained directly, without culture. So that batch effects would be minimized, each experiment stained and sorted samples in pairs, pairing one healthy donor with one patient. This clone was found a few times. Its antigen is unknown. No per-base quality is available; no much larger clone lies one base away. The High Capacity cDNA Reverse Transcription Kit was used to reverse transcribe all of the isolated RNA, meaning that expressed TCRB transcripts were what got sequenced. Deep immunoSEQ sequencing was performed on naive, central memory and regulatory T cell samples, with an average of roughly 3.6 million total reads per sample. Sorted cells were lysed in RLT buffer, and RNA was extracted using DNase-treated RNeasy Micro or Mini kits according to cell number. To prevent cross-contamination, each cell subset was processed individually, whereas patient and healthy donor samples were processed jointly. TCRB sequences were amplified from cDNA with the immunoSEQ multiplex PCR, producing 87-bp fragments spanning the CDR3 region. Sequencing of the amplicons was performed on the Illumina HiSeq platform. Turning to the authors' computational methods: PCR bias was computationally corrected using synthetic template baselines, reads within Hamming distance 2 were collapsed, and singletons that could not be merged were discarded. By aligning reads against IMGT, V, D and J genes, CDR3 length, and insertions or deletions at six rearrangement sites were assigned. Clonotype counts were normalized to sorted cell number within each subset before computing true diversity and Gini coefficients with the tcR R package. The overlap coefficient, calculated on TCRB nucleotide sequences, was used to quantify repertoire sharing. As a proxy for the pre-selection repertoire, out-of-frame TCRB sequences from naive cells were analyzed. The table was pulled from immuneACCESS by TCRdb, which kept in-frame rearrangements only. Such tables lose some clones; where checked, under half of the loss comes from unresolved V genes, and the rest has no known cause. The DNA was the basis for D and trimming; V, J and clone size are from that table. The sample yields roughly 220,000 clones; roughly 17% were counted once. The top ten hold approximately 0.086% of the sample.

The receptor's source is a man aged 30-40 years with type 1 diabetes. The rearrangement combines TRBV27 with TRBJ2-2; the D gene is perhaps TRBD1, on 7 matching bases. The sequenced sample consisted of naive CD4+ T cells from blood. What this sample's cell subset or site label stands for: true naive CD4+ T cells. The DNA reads TGTGCCAGCAGTTTTAAGGGGGCGGGAACCGGGGAGCTGTTTTTT. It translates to CASSFKGAGTGELFF.